The 20 T cell receptor beta chains presented below share a single source sample, sequenced in a study of T-cell memory formation after mild COVID-19. TCRdb reprocessed the 5' RACE reads via MiXCR and lists one record per CDR3 protein. The table has roughly 110,000 distinct CDR3 sequences, approximately 15% seen once; the top ten hold less than 35%. Source material: PBMCs or a T cell subset sorted from them (not recorded which). The receptors were sampled from an adult woman who had mild COVID-19 (a few samples of this study predate the infection). Cell type and time point are not known.

This chain uses TRBV3-1 with TRBJ2-7; 10 bases map to TRBD2. The CDR3 is 16 amino acids. Germline values: CDR1 LGHDT, CDR2 YNNKEL (reference sequence). The V and J ends lost 0 bases and 2 bases, in that order; junction bases with no gene match: 4. The CDR3 spells CASSQEPTSGAYEQYF. DNA of the CDR3: TGTGCCAGCAGCCAAGAGCCCACTAGCGGGGCCTACGAGCAGTACTTC.

This clonotype was detected only a few times. The J gene is TRBJ2-1, the V gene TRBV7-9, with no clear D. The V gene's germline CDR1 is SEHNR and CDR2 FQNEAQ (reference sequence). The V end was cut by 4 bases, the J end by 0 bases, with 10 bases between. CDR3 length: 15 amino acids. The CDR3, as DNA: TGTGCCAGCAGCTCTTCGCGTAGCTCCTACAATGAGCAGTTCTTC. This gives the protein CASSSSRSSYNEQFF.

This clonotype was detected only a few times. The chain uses TRBV28 and TRBJ2-2; no firm D call. Trimming left V 7 bases short and J 0 bases short, with 3 bases between. From germline, CDR1 is MDHEN and CDR2 SYDVKM. This CDR3 contains 12 residues. DNA for the CDR3: TGTGCCAGCATTCCGAACACCGGGGAGCTGTTTTTT. Its translation: CASIPNTGELFF.

Here the CDR3 DNA reads TGTGCCAGCAGCTACAGGGGGCGAGGCGAGACCCAGTACTTC. It yields the protein CASSYRGRGETQYF. The rearrangement links TRBV6-5 to TRBJ2-5, with 9 bases that match TRBD1. CDR1 is MNHEY and CDR2 is SVGAGI in the germline V gene. V shed 6 bases, J shed 5 bases, and the junction held 7 bases outside the gene matches. This CDR3 region has 14 residues.

The chain links TRBV7-9 to TRBJ2-3; TRBD2 agrees at 10 bases. The germline CDR1 and CDR2 sequences are SEHNR and FQNEAQ (reference sequence). This CDR3 comprises 15 residues. Trimming cost V 5 bases and J 2 bases; bases outside gene matches: 4. The CDR3 DNA is TGTGCCAGCAGCCCTAGCGGGGGATCCACAGATACGCAGTATTTT. Its translation is CASSPSGGSTDTQYF.

The V call is TRBV7-6, the J call TRBJ1-1, with D maybe TRBD1 (6 bases). Germline V gene data show CDR1 as SGHVS and CDR2 as FNYEAQ. Trimming cost V 6 bases and J 5 bases, with 22 bases left between them. CDR3 length: 16 amino acids. CDR3 sequence reads: CASSPGHISQRTEAFF. The DNA for the CDR3 is TGTGCCAGCAGTCCGGGACACATCAGCCAAAGGACTGAAGCTTTCTTT.

The chain recombines TRBV4-1 with TRBJ2-1; maybe TRBD2 (6 bases). The germline V gene encodes CDR1 MGHRA and CDR2 YSYEKL. This CDR3 region has 17 residues. Trimming shortened V by 4 bases and J by 5 bases, and 21 bases separated the two germline ends. CDR3 in amino acids: CASSPAPGEQSHNEQFF. The CDR3 region has the DNA TGCGCCAGCAGCCCTGCCCCGGGGGAACAGTCCCACAATGAGCAGTTCTTC.

CDR3 in DNA: TGCAGCGTTGAAGGGACTAGCGGTCCCTACGAGCAGTACTTC. It translates to CSVEGTSGPYEQYF. The chain employs TRBV29-1 and TRBJ2-7, with 10 bases that match TRBD2. There are 14 residues in the CDR3. Trimming took 1 base from V and 2 from J; bases not matched to a gene: 2. Germline CDR1 SQVTM, CDR2 ANQGSEA.

This clonotype turned up a few times. The rearrangement links TRBV5-1 to TRBJ2-3; 8 nucleotides match TRBD1. The trim removed 5 bases at V and 4 bases at J, leaving 0 bases unmatched. Germline-derived CDR1 and CDR2 are SGHRS and YFSETQ. CDR3 size: 12 residues. CDR3 amino acids: CASRDRADTQYF. Here the CDR3 DNA reads TGCGCCAGCAGGGACAGGGCAGATACGCAGTATTTT.

The genes are TRBV2 and TRBJ1-2; D not certain. Deletions cut 7 bases from V and 0 bases from J, with 9 bases between. CDR1 and CDR2 (germline): SNHLY, FYNNEI. The length of the CDR3 is 13 residues. CDR3 residues: CASILLANYGYTF. The CDR3 nucleotides read TGTGCCAGCATTTTGTTGGCTAACTATGGCTACACCTTC.

V is TRBV7-9 and J is TRBJ2-5; D is possibly TRBD2 (6 bases). This CDR3 region has 18 residues. In germline, CDR1 is SEHNR, CDR2 FQNEAQ (reference sequence). Deletions cut 1 base from V and 2 bases from J, with 20 bases between. The CDR3: CASSLEWRGRGQQETQYF. The CDR3 DNA is TGTGCCAGCAGCTTAGAGTGGCGGGGACGGGGTCAACAAGAGACCCAGTACTTC.

V and J are TRBV5-4 and TRBJ2-7; 8 bases align to TRBD2. J gave up 4 bases and V 4 bases, and 7 bases lay outside the gene matches. The CDR3 is made up of 14 amino acids. CDR1 is SGHNT and CDR2 is YYREEE in the germline V gene (reference sequence). The CDR3 DNA reads as TGTGCCAGCAGCACCGGGACTAGGTCGTACGAGCAGTACTTC. Its translation: CASSTGTRSYEQYF.

This clonotype came up a few times. The genes are TRBV7-8 and TRBJ2-1; 10 bases are shared with TRBD2. The germline V gene has CDR1 SGHVS and CDR2 FQNEAQ. CDR3 size: 15 residues. Unmatched junction bases numbered 4, after V lost 0 bases and J lost 8 bases. The CDR3 sequence: CASSLASGRADEQFF. The CDR3 nucleotides read TGTGCCAGCAGCTTAGCCAGCGGGAGGGCCGATGAGCAGTTCTTC.

The V and J genes are TRBV6-5 and TRBJ1-6; 8 bases fit TRBD1. CDR3 length: 16 residues. The germline gives CDR1 MNHEY, CDR2 SVGAGI. J gave up 8 bases and V 4 bases, and 10 bases lay outside the gene matches. The CDR3 DNA follows: TGTGCCAGCAGTTGGGTGGCCAGGGGGCAGGATTCACCCCTCCACTTT. Residues: CASSWVARGQDSPLHF.

This clonotype was picked up a small number of times. The chain is built from TRBV12-3 or TRBV12-4 and TRBJ1-2; D call uncertain. V was shortened by 3 bases and J by 6 bases, with 8 bases between the two germline ends. The CDR3 sequence is 12 residues long. This CDR3 reads CASSFKGNGYTF. The CDR3 region has the DNA TGTGCCAGCAGTTTCAAGGGCAATGGCTACACCTTC.

This clonotype was seen more than once but under ten times. The V call is TRBV29-1, the J call TRBJ1-1; 8 nucleotides align to TRBD1. Germline CDR1 is SQVTM and CDR2 is ANQGSEA. The CDR3 is 14 residues long. Unmatched junction bases numbered 6, after V lost 6 bases and J lost 0 bases. CDR3 protein: CSVLTGGMNTEAFF. The CDR3 DNA follows: TGCAGCGTCCTAACAGGGGGGATGAACACTGAAGCTTTCTTT.

On this clonotype itself: An end of the junction does not agree with germline; a read error may underlie this. This chain uses TRBV23-1 with TRBJ2-6; D not resolved. TRBV23-1 is assigned to the ORF class and has an uncertain function. This CDR3 region has 18 residues. The DNA for the CDR3 is TGCGCCAGCAGTCAGCGGCACCATGTGGGCTCTGGGTCCAACGTCCTGACTTTC. Protein sequence: CASSQRHHVGSGSNVLTF.

The table lists this clonotype with a few counts. V usage is TRBV30 and J usage is TRBJ2-1, with D maybe TRBD2 (6 bases). The germline gives CDR1 GTSNPN, CDR2 SVGIG (reference sequence). This CDR3 has 13 residues. V lost 2 bases to trimming and J lost 8 bases, with 13 bases between them. The CDR3 nucleotides are TGTGCCTGGAGTCTCGGACTACGTGATGAGCAGTTCTTC. Its translation is CAWSLGLRDEQFF.

This clonotype is a singleton in its sample. This sequence joins TRBV11-2 and TRBJ2-1, with 9 bases fitting TRBD1. The germline gives CDR1 SGHAT, CDR2 FQNNGV. The CDR3 spans 17 residues. V shed 4 bases, J shed 0 bases, and the junction held 7 bases outside the gene matches. CDR3 DNA sequence: TGTGCCAGCAGCTCGGACAGGGGTCCCTCCTCCTACAATGAGCAGTTCTTC. As protein: CASSSDRGPSSYNEQFF.

This clonotype was seen a few times. This chain joins TRBV9 and TRBJ2-3, with 10 bases identical to TRBD2. CDR1 SGDLS and CDR2 YYNGEE come from the germline V gene. The CDR3 has 17 amino acids. V was pared by 4 bases and J by 2 bases, with 10 bases of the junction left unmatched. The CDR3 sequence: CASSPRSSGRDTDTQYF. For the CDR3, the DNA is TGTGCCAGCAGCCCAAGGTCAAGCGGGAGGGACACAGATACGCAGTATTTT.